Detailed here is one T cell receptor (beta chain). Its antigen target is currently unknown. The sample holds no much larger clone one base away, and base qualities are not on file. TCRbeta CDR3 regions were amplified from genomic DNA by means of the immunoSEQ Assay, a bias-controlled multiplex PCR. Per the authors' processing: Nucleated cell counts per sample were estimated from amplification of reference gene primers within the assay. Sequence reads were collapsed and filtered to measure the absolute abundance of every unique TCRbeta CDR3 rearrangement. For each sample, productive Simpson clonality was calculated by taking the square root of Simpson's diversity index across productive rearrangements. Sourced from immuneACCESS, this table was stored by TCRdb with only in-frame sequences that have V and J called. A share of the clones is absent; for the studies checked, an unresolved V gene accounts for under half, and the remainder has no known explanation. V and J calls plus clone size are reproduced from that table; the DNA served to infer D and trimming. Recorded for this sample are 200,000 to 250,000 clones; about 84% of them occurred a single time. The ten largest clones take up about 12% of the sample.

This record comes from a study of blood T cell repertoires in COVID-19 (dated by TCRdb to 2020 to 2021). Background on the whole study: Collaborator samples came from the United States, Italy and Spain and covered acute and convalescent phases of COVID-19. Deeply sampled blood TCRbeta repertoires from subjects exposed to, actively infected with, or recovered from COVID-19 were included in the dataset. The sample metadata nearly always contained a de-identified subject ID, COVID-19 status, age in years and sex. The repertoires were released in a freely available public database intended as a resource for research on the immune response to SARS-CoV-2. The samples were drawn from the first 160 participants of the ongoing ImmuneRACE study and from 1,254 subjects provided by 6 global collaborators. Where HLA class I and class II types were available, the types were taken from metadata supplied by the sample provider, not from assay-based typing. The prospective study material was composed of cDNA or gDNA derived from T cells, B-cell-depleted T cells, or PBMCs. What the research found in general, with its limitations: Clinical and demographic metadata were provided uncurated, with the amount varying by source and participant.

V loses 11 bases of germline sequence and J loses 0 bases, and the interval between the two ends is 17 bases. CDR1 and CDR2, looked up from the germline V gene (reference sequence), are LNHDA and SQIVND. CDR3 length: 15 amino acids, cysteine to phenylalanine. CDR3 DNA is the only sequence kept; it has 45 bases, read in frame from the first base. The collaborating institutions used their own protocols to collect whole blood in K2EDTA tubes. For TCRbeta analysis, collaborator samples were shipped as frozen whole blood, as isolated PBMCs, or as DNA extracted from either sample type. This sequence uses TRBV19 and TRBJ1-5; a tentative D call is TRBD1 (6 bases match). The sample was peripheral blood. The sequence came from a man aged 80 or over with acute or convalescent COVID-19. The DNA reads TGTGCCTGTAAGGACAGTTCGTATAGCAATCAGCCCCAGCATTTT. The translation is CACKDSSYSNQPQHF.